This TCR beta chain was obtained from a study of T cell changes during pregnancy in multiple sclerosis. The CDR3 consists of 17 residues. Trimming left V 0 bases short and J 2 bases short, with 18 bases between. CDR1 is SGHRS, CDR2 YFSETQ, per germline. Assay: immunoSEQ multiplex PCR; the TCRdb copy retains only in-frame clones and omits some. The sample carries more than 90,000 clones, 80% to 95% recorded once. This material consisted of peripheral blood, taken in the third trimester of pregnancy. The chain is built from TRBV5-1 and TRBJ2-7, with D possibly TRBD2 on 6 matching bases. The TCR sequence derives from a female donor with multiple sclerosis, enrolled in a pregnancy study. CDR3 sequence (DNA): TGCGCCAGCAGCTTGGCAGTGGGGGGAGAGGGGACCTACGAGCAGTACTTC. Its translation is CASSLAVGGEGTYEQYF.